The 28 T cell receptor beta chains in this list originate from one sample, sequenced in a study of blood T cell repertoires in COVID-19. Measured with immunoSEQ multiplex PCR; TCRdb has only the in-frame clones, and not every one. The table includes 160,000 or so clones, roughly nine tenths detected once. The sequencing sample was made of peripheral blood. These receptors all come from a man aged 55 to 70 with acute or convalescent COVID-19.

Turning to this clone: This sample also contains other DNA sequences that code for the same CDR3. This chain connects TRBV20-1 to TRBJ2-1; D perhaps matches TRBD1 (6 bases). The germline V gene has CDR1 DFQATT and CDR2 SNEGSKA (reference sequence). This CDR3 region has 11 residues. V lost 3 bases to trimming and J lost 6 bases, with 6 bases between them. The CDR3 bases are TGCAGTGCTAGCAGGGGCAATGAGCAGTTCTTC. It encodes CSASRGNEQFF.

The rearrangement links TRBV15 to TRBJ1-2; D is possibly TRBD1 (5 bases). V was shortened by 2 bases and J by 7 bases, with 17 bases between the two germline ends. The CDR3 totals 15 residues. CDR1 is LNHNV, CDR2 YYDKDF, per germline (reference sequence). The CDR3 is CATSRTIATGGGYTF. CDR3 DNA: TGTGCCACCAGCAGAACCATAGCGACGGGGGGTGGCTACACCTTC.

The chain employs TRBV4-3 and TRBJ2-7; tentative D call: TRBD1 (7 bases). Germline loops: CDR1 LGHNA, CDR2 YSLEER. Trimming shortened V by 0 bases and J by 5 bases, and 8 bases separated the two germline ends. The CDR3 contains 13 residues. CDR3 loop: CASSQDRGDEQYF. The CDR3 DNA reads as TGCGCCAGCAGCCAAGACAGGGGGGACGAGCAGTACTTC.

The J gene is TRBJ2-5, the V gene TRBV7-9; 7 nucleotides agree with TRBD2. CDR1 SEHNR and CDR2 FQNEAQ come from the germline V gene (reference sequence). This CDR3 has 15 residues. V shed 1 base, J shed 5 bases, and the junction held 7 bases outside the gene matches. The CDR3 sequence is CASSLVRGEGETQYF. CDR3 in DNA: TGTGCCAGCAGCTTAGTACGGGGGGAAGGGGAGACCCAGTACTTC.

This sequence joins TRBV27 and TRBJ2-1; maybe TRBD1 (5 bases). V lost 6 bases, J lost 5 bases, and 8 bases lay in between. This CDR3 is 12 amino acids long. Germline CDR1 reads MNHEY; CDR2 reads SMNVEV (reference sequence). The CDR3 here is CASSYRNNEQFF. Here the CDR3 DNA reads TGTGCCAGCAGCTACAGGAACAATGAGCAGTTCTTC.

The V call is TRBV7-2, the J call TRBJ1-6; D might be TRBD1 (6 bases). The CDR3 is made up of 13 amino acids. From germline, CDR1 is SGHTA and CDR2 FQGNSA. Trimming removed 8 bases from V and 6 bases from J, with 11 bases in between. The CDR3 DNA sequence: TGTGCCAGCGCTGGGGGCGCTAATTCACCCCTCCACTTT. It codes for CASAGGANSPLHF. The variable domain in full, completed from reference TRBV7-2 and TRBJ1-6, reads GAGVSQSPSNKVTEKGKDVELRCDPISGHTALYWYRQSLGQGLEFLIYFQGNSAPDKSGLPSDRFSAERTGGSVSTLTIQRTQQEDSAVYLCASAGGANSPLHFGNGTRLTVT.

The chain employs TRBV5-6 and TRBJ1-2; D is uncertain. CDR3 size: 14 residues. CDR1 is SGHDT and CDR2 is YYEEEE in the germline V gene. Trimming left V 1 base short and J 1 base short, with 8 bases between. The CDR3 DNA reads TGTGCCAGCAGCTTGTGGGGAGATAACTATGGCTACACCTTC. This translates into CASSLWGDNYGYTF.

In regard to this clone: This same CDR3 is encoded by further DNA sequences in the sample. CDR3 sequence (DNA): TGTGCCAGCAGCCGCGACAGGAACACTGAAGCTTTCTTT. It codes for CASSRDRNTEAFF. This chain uses TRBV7-3 with TRBJ1-1, with D perhaps TRBD1 (5 bases). The CDR3 contains 13 residues. The germline gives CDR1 SGHTA, CDR2 FQGTGA. V lost 5 bases and J 1 base, leaving 8 bases between the germline ends.

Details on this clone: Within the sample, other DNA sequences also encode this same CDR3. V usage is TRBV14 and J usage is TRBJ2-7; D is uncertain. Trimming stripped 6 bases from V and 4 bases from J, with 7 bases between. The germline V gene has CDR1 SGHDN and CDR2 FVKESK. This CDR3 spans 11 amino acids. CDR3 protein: CASSRSYEQYF. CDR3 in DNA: TGTGCCAGCAGTCGGAGTTACGAGCAGTACTTC.

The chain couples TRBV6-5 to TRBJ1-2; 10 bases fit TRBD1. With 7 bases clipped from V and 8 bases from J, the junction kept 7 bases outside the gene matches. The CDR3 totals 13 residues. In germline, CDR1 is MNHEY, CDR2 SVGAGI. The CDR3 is CASMGQGLQGYTF. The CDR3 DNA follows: TGTGCCAGCATGGGACAGGGGCTACAAGGCTACACCTTC.

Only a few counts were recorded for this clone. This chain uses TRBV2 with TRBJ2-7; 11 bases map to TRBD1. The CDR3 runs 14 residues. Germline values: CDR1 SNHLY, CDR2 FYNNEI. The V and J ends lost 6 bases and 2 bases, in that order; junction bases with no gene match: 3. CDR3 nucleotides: TGTGCCAGCAGGGACAGGGGGCTTGCCTACGAGCAGTACTTC. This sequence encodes CASRDRGLAYEQYF.

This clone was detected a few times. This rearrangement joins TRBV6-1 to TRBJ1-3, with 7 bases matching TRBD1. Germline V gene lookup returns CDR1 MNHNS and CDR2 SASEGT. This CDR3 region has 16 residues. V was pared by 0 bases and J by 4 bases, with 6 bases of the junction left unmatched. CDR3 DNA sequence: TGTGCCAGCAGTGAAGCAGACAGGGTCATCGGAAACACCATATATTTT. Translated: CASSEADRVIGNTIYF.

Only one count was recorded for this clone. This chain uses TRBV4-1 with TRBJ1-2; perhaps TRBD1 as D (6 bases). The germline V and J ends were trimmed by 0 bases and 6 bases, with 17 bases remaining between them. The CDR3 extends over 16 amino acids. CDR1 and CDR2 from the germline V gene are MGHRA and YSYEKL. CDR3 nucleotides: TGCGCCAGCAGCCAAGATCATACAGGGAAAAGGAATGGCTACACCTTC. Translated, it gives CASSQDHTGKRNGYTF.

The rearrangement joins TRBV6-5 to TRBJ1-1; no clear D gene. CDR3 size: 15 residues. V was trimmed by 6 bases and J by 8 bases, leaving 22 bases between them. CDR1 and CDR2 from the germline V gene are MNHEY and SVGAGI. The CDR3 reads CASSSGESRLSEAFF. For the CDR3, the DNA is TGTGCCAGCAGCTCCGGGGAGTCAAGGCTCTCCGAAGCTTTCTTT.

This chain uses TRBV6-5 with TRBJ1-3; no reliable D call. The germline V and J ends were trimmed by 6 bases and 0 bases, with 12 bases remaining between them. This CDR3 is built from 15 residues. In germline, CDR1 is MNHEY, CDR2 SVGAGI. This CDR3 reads CASRSGVPSGNTIYF. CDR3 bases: TGTGCCAGCAGGTCCGGTGTCCCCTCTGGAAACACCATATATTTT.

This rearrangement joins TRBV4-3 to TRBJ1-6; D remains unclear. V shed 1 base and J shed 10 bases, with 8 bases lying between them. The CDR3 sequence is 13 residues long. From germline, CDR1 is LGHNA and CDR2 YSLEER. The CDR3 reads CASSQGSGSPLHF. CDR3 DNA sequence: TGCGCCAGCAGCCAAGGGTCGGGGTCACCCCTCCACTTT.

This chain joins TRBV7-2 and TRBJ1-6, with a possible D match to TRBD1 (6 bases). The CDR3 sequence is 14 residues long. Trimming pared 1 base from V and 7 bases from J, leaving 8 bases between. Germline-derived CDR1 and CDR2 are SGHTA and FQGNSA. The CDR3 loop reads CASSLGTANSPLHF. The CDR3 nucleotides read TGTGCCAGCAGCTTAGGGACAGCGAATTCACCCCTCCACTTT. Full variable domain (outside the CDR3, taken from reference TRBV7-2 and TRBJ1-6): GAGVSQSPSNKVTEKGKDVELRCDPISGHTALYWYRQSLGQGLEFLIYFQGNSAPDKSGLPSDRFSAERTGGSVSTLTIQRTQQEDSAVYLCASSLGTANSPLHFGNGTRLTVT.

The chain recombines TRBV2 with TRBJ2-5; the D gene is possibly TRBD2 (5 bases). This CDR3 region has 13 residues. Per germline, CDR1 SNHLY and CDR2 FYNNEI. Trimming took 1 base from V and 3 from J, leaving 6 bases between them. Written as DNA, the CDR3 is TGTGCCAGCAGTGAAGGGAGGAAAGAGACCCAGTACTTC. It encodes CASSEGRKETQYF.

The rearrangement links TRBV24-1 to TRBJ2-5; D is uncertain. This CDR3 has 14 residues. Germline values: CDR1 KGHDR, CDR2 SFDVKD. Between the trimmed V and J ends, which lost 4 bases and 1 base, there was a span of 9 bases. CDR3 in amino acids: CATSDTGSQETQYF. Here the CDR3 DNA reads TGTGCCACCAGTGACACCGGGTCCCAAGAGACCCAGTACTTC.

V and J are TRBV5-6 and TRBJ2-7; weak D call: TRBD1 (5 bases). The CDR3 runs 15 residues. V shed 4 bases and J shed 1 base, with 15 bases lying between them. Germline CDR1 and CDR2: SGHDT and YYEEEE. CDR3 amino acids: CASSPRQTRSYEQYF. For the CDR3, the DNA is TGTGCCAGCAGCCCTCGACAGACACGTTCCTACGAGCAGTACTTC. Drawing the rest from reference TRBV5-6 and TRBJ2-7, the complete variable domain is DAGVTQSPTHLIKTRGQQVTLRCSPKSGHDTVSWYQQALGQGPQFIFQYYEEEERQRGNFPDRFSGHQFPNYSSELNVNALLLGDSALYLCASSPRQTRSYEQYFGPGTRLTVT.

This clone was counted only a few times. The CDR3 region has the DNA TGTGCCAGCAGCCCAAGACAGGGGATGAACACTGAAGCTTTCTTT. Its protein product is CASSPRQGMNTEAFF. The V and J genes are TRBV7-2 and TRBJ1-1; 8 bases are a match to TRBD1. CDR1 SGHTA and CDR2 FQGNSA come from the germline V gene. This CDR3 has 15 residues. V dropped 5 bases and J dropped 0; count of bases not matched to a gene: 5.

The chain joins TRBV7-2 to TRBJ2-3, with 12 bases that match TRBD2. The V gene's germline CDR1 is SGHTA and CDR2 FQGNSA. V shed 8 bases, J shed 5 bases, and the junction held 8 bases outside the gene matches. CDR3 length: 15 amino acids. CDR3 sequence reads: CASRGLAGARDTQYF. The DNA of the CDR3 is TGTGCCAGCCGGGGACTAGCGGGCGCTAGAGATACGCAGTATTTT. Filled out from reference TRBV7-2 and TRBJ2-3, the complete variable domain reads GAGVSQSPSNKVTEKGKDVELRCDPISGHTALYWYRQSLGQGLEFLIYFQGNSAPDKSGLPSDRFSAERTGGSVSTLTIQRTQQEDSAVYLCASRGLAGARDTQYFGPGTRLTVL.

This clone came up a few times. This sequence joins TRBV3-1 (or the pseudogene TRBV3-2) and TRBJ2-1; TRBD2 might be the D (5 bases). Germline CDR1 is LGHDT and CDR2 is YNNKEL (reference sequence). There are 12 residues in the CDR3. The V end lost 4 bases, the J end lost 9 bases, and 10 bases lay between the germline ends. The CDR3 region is CASSRDYGEQFF. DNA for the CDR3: TGTGCCAGCAGCCGAGACTATGGTGAGCAGTTCTTC.

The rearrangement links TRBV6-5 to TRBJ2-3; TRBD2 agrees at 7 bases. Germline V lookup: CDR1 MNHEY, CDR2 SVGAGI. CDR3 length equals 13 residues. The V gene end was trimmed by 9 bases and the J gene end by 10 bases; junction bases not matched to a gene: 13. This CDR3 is CASSLGGGLAQYF. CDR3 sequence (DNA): TGTGCCAGTTCCTTGGGGGGGGGTCTTGCGCAGTATTTT.

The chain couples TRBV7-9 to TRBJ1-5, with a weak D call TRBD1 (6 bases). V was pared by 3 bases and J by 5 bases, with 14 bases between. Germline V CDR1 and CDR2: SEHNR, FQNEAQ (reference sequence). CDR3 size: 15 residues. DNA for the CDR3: TGTGCCAGCAGCTTGGCGGGGGGGGCGGATCAGCCCCAGCATTTT. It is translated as CASSLAGGADQPQHF.

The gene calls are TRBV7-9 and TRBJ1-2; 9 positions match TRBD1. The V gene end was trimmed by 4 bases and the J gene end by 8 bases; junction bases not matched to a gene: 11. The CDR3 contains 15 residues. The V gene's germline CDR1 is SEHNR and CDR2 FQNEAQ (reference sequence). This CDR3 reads CASSSTGGDQGGYTF. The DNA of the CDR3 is TGTGCCAGCAGCTCGACAGGGGGAGACCAGGGGGGCTACACCTTC.

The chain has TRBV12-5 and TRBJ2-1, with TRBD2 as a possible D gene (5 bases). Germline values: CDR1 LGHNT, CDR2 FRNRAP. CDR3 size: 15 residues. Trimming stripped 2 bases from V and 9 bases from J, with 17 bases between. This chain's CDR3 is CASGLSSALGSEQFF. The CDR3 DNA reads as TGTGCTAGTGGTTTGTCGTCCGCCCTGGGGAGTGAGCAGTTCTTC.

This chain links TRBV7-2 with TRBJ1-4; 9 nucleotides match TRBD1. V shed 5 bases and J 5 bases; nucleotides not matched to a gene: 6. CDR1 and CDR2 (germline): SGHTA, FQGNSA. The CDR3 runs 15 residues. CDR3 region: CASSRLGTGNEKLFF. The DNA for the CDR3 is TGTGCCAGCAGCAGACTCGGGACAGGGAATGAAAAACTGTTTTTT.